Presented here are 9 T cell receptor beta chains from one specimen sequenced in a study of brain T cells in children with intractable seizures. Only in-frame clones appear in the TCRdb table, and some are missing; sequencing was by immunoSEQ multiplex PCR. The sample carries approximately 330,000 clones, 85% to 95% recorded once. Described time point: blood from clinic visit 5 months post-surgery; TSC patient then seizure free. The sequencing here drew on peripheral blood, taken less than 6 months after surgery. These receptors were taken from a boy in the first two years of life with tuberous sclerosis and intractable seizures.

The chain employs TRBV5-1 and TRBJ2-7; 7 positions agree with TRBD2. This CDR3 spans 19 amino acids. Unmatched junction bases numbered 17, after V lost 1 base and J lost 1 base. The germline V gene has CDR1 SGHRS and CDR2 YFSETQ. CDR3 sequence reads: CASSLNRGGASGLSYEQYF. The CDR3 DNA reads as TGCGCCAGCAGCTTGAATCGGGGAGGGGCCAGCGGACTTTCCTACGAGCAGTACTTC.

This chain joins TRBV2 and TRBJ2-7; D call uncertain. V shed 6 bases and J shed 3 bases, with 12 bases lying between them. The CDR3 has 13 residues. The germline CDR1 and CDR2 sequences are SNHLY and FYNNEI. CDR3 residues: CASSTGPYYEQYF. The CDR3 DNA is TGTGCCAGCAGCACTGGACCATACTACGAGCAGTACTTC.

The chain uses TRBV6-2 or TRBV6-3 and TRBJ1-2, with D uncertain. Germline values: CDR1 MNHEY, CDR2 SVGEGT. This CDR3 is built from 13 residues. V lost 5 bases, J lost 6 bases, and 13 bases lay in between. CDR3 in amino acids: CASSPSWADGYTF. In DNA, the CDR3 is TGTGCCAGCAGTCCCTCGTGGGCTGATGGCTACACCTTC.

The J gene is TRBJ2-7, the V gene TRBV30; perhaps TRBD2 as D (5 bases). Germline CDR1 and CDR2: GTSNPN and SVGIG (reference sequence). There are 11 residues in the CDR3. Trimming removed 2 bases from V and 4 bases from J, with 6 bases in between. Here the CDR3 reads CAWSTRYEQYF. The DNA for the CDR3 is TGTGCCTGGAGTACTAGGTACGAGCAGTACTTC.

A single count supports this clone. V and J are TRBV4-1 and TRBJ2-3; no definite D call. V was cut by 0 bases and J by 9 bases, with 16 bases left in between. The germline CDR1 and CDR2 sequences are MGHRA and YSYEKL. This CDR3 is 15 amino acids long. The DNA for the CDR3 is TGCGCCAGCAGCCAAGACCCGATTAGCAGATCCACGCAGTATTTT. Its translation is CASSQDPISRSTQYF.

The V call is TRBV7-6, the J call TRBJ1-3; D is possibly TRBD1 (5 bases). The CDR3 is 16 amino acids. Germline V gives CDR1 SGHVS, CDR2 FNYEAQ. V lost 5 bases and J 0 bases, leaving 14 bases between the germline ends. In DNA form, the CDR3 reads TGTGCCAGCAGCGGCGCCGGGGCGAGCTCTGGAAACACCATATATTTT. Its translation: CASSGAGASSGNTIYF.

The chain recombines TRBV5-7 with TRBJ2-5; 8 bases align to TRBD1. TRBV5-7 is filed as an ORF, its function uncertain. The length of the CDR3 is 13 residues. Trimming removed 0 bases from V and 5 bases from J; junction bases left unmatched: 0. As DNA, the CDR3 is TGTGCCAGCAGCTTGGGGACAGGGGAGACCCAGTACTTC. Protein product: CASSLGTGETQYF.

CDR3 sequence (DNA): TGTGCCAGCTCACCGCGCCGGGACCGAAGCTACGAGCAGTACTTC. Its translation: CASSPRRDRSYEQYF. The chain carries TRBV18 and TRBJ2-7, with D possibly called TRBD1 or TRBD2 (5 bases each). Trimming cost V 3 bases and J 3 bases, with 15 bases left between them. Per the germline V gene, CDR1 is KGHSH and CDR2 is LQKENI. The CDR3 extends over 15 amino acids.

The V gene is TRBV27, the J gene TRBJ2-1; no clear D gene. Germline CDR1 MNHEY, CDR2 SMNVEV (reference sequence). V was pared by 2 bases and J by 3 bases, with 8 bases between. The CDR3 consists of 14 residues. The CDR3 reads CASSLNPSYNEQFF. The CDR3 DNA reads TGTGCCAGCAGTTTAAACCCGAGCTACAATGAGCAGTTCTTC.